This T cell receptor beta chain came from a study of T cells after yellow fever vaccination. Background on the study: Low-cell-number fractions were prepared with SMART-Seq v4 Ultra Low Input.

TCRdb re-called the 5' RACE reads with MiXCR, one entry per CDR3 protein. The sample includes fewer than 450,000 distinct CDR3 sequences, about 8.3% of them seen just once. This clonotype was counted once. Its matching antigen is unknown. General study points: Of the clonotypes, a small share occurred in both CD4 and CD8 compartments. Highly abundant clonotypes carried over from the bulk population could end up in FACS-sorted repertoires as contaminants. A weaker but faster secondary response was observed, peaking on day 5 versus 15.

The CDR3 covers 13 residues. CDR1 SNHLY and CDR2 FYNNEI come from the germline V gene. With 7 bases removed from V and 10 bases from J, the gap between germline ends came to 14 bases. Sequencing was performed on PBMCs, taken about 49 days after the first yellow fever vaccination. This TCR derives from a man in his late teens or twenties who received the YFV17D yellow fever vaccine. The chain carries TRBV2 and TRBJ1-6; perhaps TRBD1 as D (6 bases). The CDR3 loop reads CASKRGPKSPLHF. As DNA, the CDR3 is TGTGCCAGCAAACGGGGGCCTAAGTCACCCCTCCACTTT. Variable domain in full (rest from reference TRBV2 and TRBJ1-6): EPEVTQTPSHQVTQMGQEVILRCVPISNHLYFYWYRQILGQKVEFLVSFYNNEISEKSEIFDDQFSVERPDGSNFTLKIRSTKLEDSAMYFCASKRGPKSPLHFGNGTRLTVT.